This TCR beta chain originates from a study of Graves' ophthalmopathy and Graves' hyperthyroidism. The overall study: At initial diagnosis, peripheral blood was obtained, and this preceded any treatment.

Amplification from RNA transcripts yielded the TCR beta CDR3 regions. HTBI primers were used in a first-round RT-PCR, which preceded a second-round multiplex PCR. TCRdb itself ran the multiplex PCR reads through MiXCR, one entry per CDR3 protein. This repertoire shows 170,000 or so distinct CDR3 sequences, over 35% found once; its top ten account for approximately 5.5%. This clonotype was recorded many times. CDR1 SEHNR and CDR2 FQNEAQ come from the germline V gene (reference sequence). There are 15 residues in the CDR3. The V segment lost 5 bases and the J segment 1 base; nucleotides outside the gene matches: 6. A duration under 3 months, NOSPECS ≥4, CAS ≥3 and moderate-to-severe activity characterized the donors with ophthalmopathy. PBMCs stemmed from around 9 ml of fresh peripheral blood.

This TCR derives from a middle-aged woman with Graves' ophthalmopathy. The V gene is TRBV7-9, the J gene TRBJ1-1; 8 nucleotides align to TRBD1. Sequencing was performed on peripheral blood. CDR3 protein: CASSPGQGPNTEAFF. The DNA of the CDR3 is TGTGCCAGCAGCCCAGGACAGGGTCCGAACACTGAAGCTTTCTTT.